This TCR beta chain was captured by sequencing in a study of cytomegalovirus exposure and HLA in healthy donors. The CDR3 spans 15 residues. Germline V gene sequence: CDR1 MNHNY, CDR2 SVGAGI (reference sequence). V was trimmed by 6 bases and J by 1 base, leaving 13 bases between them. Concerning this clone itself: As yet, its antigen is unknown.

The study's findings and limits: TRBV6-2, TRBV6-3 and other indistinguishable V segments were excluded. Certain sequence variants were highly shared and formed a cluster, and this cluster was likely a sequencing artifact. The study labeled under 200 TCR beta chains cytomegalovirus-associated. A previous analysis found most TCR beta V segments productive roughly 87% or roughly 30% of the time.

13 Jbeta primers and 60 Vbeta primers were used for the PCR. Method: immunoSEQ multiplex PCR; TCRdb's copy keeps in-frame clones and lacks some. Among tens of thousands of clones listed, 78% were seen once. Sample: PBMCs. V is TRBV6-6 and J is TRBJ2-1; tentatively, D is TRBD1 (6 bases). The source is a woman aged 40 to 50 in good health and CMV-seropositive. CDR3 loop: CASSPPGQSYNEQFF. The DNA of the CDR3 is TGTGCCAGCAGCCCCCCGGGACAATCCTACAATGAGCAGTTCTTC.